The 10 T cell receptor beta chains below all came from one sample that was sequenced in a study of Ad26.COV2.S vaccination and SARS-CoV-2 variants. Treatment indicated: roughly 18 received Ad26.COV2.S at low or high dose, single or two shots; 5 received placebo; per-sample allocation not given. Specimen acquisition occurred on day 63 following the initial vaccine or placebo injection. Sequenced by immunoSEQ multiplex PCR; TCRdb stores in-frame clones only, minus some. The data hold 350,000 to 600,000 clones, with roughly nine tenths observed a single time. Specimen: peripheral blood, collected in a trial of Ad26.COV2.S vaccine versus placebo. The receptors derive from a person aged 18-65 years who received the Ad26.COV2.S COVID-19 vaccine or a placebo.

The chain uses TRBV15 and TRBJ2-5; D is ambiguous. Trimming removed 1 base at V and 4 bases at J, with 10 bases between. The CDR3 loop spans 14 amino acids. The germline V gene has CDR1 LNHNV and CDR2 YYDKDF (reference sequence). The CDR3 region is CATSRVVGGETQYF. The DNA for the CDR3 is TGTGCCACCAGCAGAGTGGTGGGCGGAGAGACCCAGTACTTC.

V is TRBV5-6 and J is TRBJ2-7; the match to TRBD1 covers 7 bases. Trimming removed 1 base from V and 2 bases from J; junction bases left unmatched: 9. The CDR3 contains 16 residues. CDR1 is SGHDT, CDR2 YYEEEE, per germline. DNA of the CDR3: TGTGCCAGCAGCTTGTTTCGGCAGGGGGTTGCCTACGAGCAGTACTTC. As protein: CASSLFRQGVAYEQYF.

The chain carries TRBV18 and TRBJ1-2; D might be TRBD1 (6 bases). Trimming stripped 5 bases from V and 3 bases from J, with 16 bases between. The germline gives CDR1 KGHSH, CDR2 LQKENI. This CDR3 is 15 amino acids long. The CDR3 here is CASSTGTLRDYGYTF. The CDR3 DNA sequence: TGTGCCAGCTCAACGGGGACACTGAGGGACTATGGCTACACCTTC.

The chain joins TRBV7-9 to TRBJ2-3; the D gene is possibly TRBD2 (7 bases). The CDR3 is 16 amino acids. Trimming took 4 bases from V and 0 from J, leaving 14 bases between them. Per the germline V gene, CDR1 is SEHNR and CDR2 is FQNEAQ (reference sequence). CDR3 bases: TGTGCCAGCAGCTACCGGCCGGGGGGCAGCACAGATACGCAGTATTTT. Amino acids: CASSYRPGGSTDTQYF.

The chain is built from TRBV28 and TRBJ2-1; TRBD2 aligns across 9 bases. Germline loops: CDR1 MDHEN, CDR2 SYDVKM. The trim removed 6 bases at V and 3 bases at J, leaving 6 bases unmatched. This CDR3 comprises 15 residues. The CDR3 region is CASSRGLASYNEQFF. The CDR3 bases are TGTGCCAGCAGCCGAGGACTAGCGAGCTACAATGAGCAGTTCTTC.

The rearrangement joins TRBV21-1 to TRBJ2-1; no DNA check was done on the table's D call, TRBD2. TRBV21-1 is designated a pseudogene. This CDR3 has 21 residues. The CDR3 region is CASSMPYRFAGEMRSYNEQFF. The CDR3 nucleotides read TGTGCCAGCAGCATGCCCTATAGGTTCGCGGGAGAGATGAGGTCCTACAATGAGCAGTTCTTC.

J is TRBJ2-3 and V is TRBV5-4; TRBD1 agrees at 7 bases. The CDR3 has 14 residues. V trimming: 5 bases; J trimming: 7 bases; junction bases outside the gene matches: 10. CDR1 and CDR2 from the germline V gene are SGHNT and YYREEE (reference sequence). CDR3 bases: TGTGCCAGCAGGGAAGGGGGCAGCGCGAATACGCAGTATTTT. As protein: CASREGGSANTQYF.

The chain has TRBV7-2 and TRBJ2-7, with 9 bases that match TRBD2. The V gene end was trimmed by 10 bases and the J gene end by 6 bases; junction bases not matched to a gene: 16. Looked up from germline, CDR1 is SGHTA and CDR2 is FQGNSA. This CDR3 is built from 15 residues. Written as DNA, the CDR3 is TGTGCCACCTCGTCCCGCGGGGGGGACATGCGCGAGCAGTACTTC. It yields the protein CATSSRGGDMREQYF.

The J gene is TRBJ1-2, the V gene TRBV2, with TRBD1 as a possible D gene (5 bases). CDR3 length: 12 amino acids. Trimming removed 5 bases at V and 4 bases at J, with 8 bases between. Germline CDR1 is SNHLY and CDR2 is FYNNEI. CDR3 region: CASSRTIYGYTF. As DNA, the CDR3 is TGTGCCAGCAGTAGGACAATCTATGGCTACACCTTC.

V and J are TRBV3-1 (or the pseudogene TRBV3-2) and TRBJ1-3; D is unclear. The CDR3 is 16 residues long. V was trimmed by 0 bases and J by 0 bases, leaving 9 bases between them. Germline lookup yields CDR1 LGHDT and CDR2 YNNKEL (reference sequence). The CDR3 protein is CASSQEGKVSGNTIYF. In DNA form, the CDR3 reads TGTGCCAGCAGCCAAGAAGGTAAAGTCTCTGGAAACACCATATATTTT.